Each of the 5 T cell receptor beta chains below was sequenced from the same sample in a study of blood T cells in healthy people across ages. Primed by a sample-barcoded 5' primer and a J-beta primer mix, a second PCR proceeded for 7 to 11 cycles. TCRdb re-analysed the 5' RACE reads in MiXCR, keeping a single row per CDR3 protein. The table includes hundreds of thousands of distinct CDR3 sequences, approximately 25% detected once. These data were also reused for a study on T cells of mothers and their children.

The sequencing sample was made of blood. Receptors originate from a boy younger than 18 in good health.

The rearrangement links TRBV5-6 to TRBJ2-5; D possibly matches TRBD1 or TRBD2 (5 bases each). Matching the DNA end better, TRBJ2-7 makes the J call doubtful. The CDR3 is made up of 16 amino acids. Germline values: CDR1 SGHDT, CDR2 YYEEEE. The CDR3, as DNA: TGTGCCAGCAGCTTGTCTCGGGGACGGCTCTCCTACGAGCAGTACTTC. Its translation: CASSLSRGRLSYEQYF.

DNA of the CDR3: TGTGCCAGTACAGGGGGGATCGAGCAGTACTTC. Its protein product is CASTGGIEQYF. This sequence joins TRBV6-1 and TRBJ2-7; 8 bases fit TRBD1. Germline V lookup: CDR1 MNHNS, CDR2 SASEGT. The CDR3 length is 11 residues. V lost 9 bases and J lost 6; bases outside the gene matches: 4.

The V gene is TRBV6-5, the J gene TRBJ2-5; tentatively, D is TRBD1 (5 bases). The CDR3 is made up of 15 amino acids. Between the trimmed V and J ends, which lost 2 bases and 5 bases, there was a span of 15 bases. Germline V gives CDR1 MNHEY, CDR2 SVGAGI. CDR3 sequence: CASSYGYRSAETQYF. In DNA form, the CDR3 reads TGTGCCAGCAGTTACGGGTACAGGTCTGCGGAGACCCAGTACTTC.

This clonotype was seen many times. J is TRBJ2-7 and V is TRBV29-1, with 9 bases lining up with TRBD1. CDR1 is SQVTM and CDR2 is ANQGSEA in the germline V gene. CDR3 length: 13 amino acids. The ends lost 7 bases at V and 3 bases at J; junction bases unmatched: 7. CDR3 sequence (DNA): TGCAGCGCCGGGACAGGGAGAGACTACGAGCAGTACTTC. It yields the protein CSAGTGRDYEQYF.

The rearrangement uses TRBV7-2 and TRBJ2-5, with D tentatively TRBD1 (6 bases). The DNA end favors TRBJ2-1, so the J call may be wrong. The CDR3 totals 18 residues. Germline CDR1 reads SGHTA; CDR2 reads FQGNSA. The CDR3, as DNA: TGTGCCAGCAGCTTAGGCAGGGGAAAACCCGCACCTTACAATGAGCAGTTCTTC. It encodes CASSLGRGKPAPYNEQFF.